Listed below are T cell receptor beta chains from one sample, sequenced in a study of shared clonotypes between healthy human individuals. This table comes from immunoSEQ multiplex PCR, and its TCRdb copy is limited to in-frame clones, with some not included. The data contain 450,000 to 500,000 clones, around 73% of them singletons. Material for sequencing was PBMCs. Receptors originate from a woman aged 40 to 55 in good health. Some clones in this sample may be carry-over from other donors' samples. The CDR3 runs from the conserved cysteine through the conserved F or W. A D gene is named only where the DNA matches it firmly. Clone size, where shown, is once, few, many, or a class for clones that have expanded.

V,D,J,size,DNA,CDR3
TRBV19,TRBD1,TRBJ1-5,NA,TGTGCCAGTAGTATCATAGAGACAGGGGGCCGTCAGCCCCAGCATTTT,CASSIIETGGRQPQHF
TRBV9,TRBD1,TRBJ2-5,few,TGTGCCAGCAGCGCCGGGGACAGCAAAGAGACCCAGTACTTC,CASSAGDSKETQYF
TRBV5-1,NA,TRBJ2-7,NA,TGCGCCAGCAGCTTGGAACGGGCCTACGAGCAGTACTTC,CASSLERAYEQYF
TRBV7-7,NA,TRBJ2-3,NA,TGTGCTAGCAGCTTATCACTCCCGCCTGCTACGCAGTATTTT,CASSLSLPPATQYF
TRBV5-6,TRBD1,TRBJ1-2,NA,TGTGCCAGCAGCTTTCTTGACAGGGCTAACTATGGCTACACCTTC,CASSFLDRANYGYTF
TRBV5-1,TRBD2,TRBJ2-3,NA,TGCGCCAGCAGCTTGGAGAGCGGGAGGTTCACAGATACGCAGTATTTT,CASSLESGRFTDTQYF
TRBV15,NA,TRBJ1-1,NA,TGTGCCACCAGCAGGGGAGGGACGGCGAACACTGAAGCTTTCTTT,CATSRGGTANTEAFF
TRBV2,TRBD1,TRBJ2-7,NA,TGTGCCAGCTCTTTCACAGGGGCCTACGAGCAGTACTTC,CASSFTGAYEQYF
TRBV5-1,NA,TRBJ1-1,NA,TGCGCCAGCAGCTTGCAATCGAACACTGAAGCTTTCTTT,CASSLQSNTEAFF
TRBV28,NA,TRBJ1-2,NA,TGTGCCAGCAGTTTCGGTAGCGATAGCTACACCTTC,CASSFGSDSYTF
TRBV19,TRBD1,TRBJ2-2,NA,TGTGCCAGTAGTCTCAGAGCCAATACAGGGGCTTCGAACACCGGGGAGCTGTTTTTT,CASSLRANTGASNTGELFF
TRBV11-3,TRBD1,TRBJ2-6,NA,TGTGCCAGCAGCTCACAGACAGGGTTTGGGGCCAACGTCCTGACTTTC,CASSSQTGFGANVLTF
TRBV28,TRBD1,TRBJ2-7,NA,TGTGCCAGCAGTTCAGGACAGGGCCCTCGCGAGCAGTACTTC,CASSSGQGPREQYF
TRBV29-1,TRBD1,TRBJ1-1,NA,TGCAGCGCCCCTAAGACAGGGATAGTCACTGAAGCTTTCTTT,CSAPKTGIVTEAFF
TRBV11-2,NA,TRBJ2-3,NA,TGTGCCAGCAGCCCCGAGGGAGCGCCTAGCACAGATACGCAGTATTTT,CASSPEGAPSTDTQYF
TRBV2,TRBD1,TRBJ2-7,NA,TGTGCCAGCAGCTTGGACAGGTCATACGAGCAGTACTTC,CASSLDRSYEQYF
TRBV7-8,TRBD2,TRBJ2-1,NA,TGTGCCAGCAGCCCCCGGAGGGGCGGGAGCTCCTACAATGAGCAGTTCTTC,CASSPRRGGSSYNEQFF
TRBV19,NA,TRBJ1-1,NA,TGTGCCAGTAGTATAGGGCTGGAACAGGTCGCTTTCTTT,CASSIGLEQVAFF
TRBV25-1,NA,TRBJ2-1,NA,TGTGCCAGCAAAAAACCTAGCGCCTACAATGAGCAGTTCTTC,CASKKPSAYNEQFF
TRBV28,TRBD2,TRBJ2-7,NA,TGTGCCAGCAGTCCGGTCCCCGGACTAGCGGGAGTCGGCCAAAGCTCCTACGAGCAGTACTTC,CASSPVPGLAGVGQSSYEQYF
TRBV9,NA,TRBJ1-4,NA,TGTGCCAGCAGTGTTACCGGACAAAGAGGTGAAAAACTGTTTTTT,CASSVTGQRGEKLFF
TRBV5-6,NA,TRBJ2-5,few,TGTGCCAGCAGCGGTTCACCGGGACGCGAAGTCGGGGAGACCCAGTACTTC,CASSGSPGREVGETQYF
TRBV6-1,TRBD1,TRBJ2-7,NA,TGTGCCAGCAGCCTACAGGGGGAGGCCTACGAGCAGTACTTC,CASSLQGEAYEQYF
TRBV11-2,NA,TRBJ2-2,NA,TGTGCCAGCAGCTTAGACGGGTGGAACACCGGGGAGCTGTTTTTT,CASSLDGWNTGELFF
TRBV11-1,NA,TRBJ2-5,many,TGTGCCAGCAGCTTAGGCCGGGGGCGGCAGGAGACCCAGTACTTC,CASSLGRGRQETQYF
TRBV19,NA,TRBJ1-5,NA,TGTGCCAGTAGTATAGTTGGCTTCAGCAATCAGCCCCAGCATTTT,CASSIVGFSNQPQHF
TRBV19,TRBD1,TRBJ1-5,NA,TGTGCCAGTAAGGACAGGGACAATCAGCCCCAGCATTTT,CASKDRDNQPQHF
TRBV18,TRBD2,TRBJ2-7,few,TGTGCCAGCTCGCAAGGACTAGCAAGCGAGCAGTACTTC,CASSQGLASEQYF
TRBV7-9,NA,TRBJ2-6,once,TGTGCCAGCAGCTTCCGGGACGTCCTGACTTTC,CASSFRDVLTF
TRBV18,TRBD1,TRBJ1-5,once,TGTGCCAGCTCATCTGACAGGGGGCAGCCCCAGCATTTT,CASSSDRGQPQHF
TRBV5-4,NA,TRBJ2-7,many,TGTGCCAGCAGCTTGGAAGGGGGTAGGTACGAGCAGTACTTC,CASSLEGGRYEQYF
TRBV19,TRBD1,TRBJ2-3,NA,TGTGCCAGTAGTCCTCGTACCCGCCCAACAGGGGTCGTCACAGATACGCAGTATTTT,CASSPRTRPTGVVTDTQYF
TRBV7-6,TRBD2,TRBJ2-1,NA,TGTGCCAGCAGCCGACGGGGAGCTAGCGGGACCTCCTACAATGAGCAGTTCTTC,CASSRRGASGTSYNEQFF
TRBV5-8,TRBD2,TRBJ2-1,NA,TGTGCCAGCAGCGCCACGGGACTAGCGGGAGCAGGGCGGTTCTTC,CASSATGLAGAGRFF
TRBV9,TRBD1,TRBJ2-5,NA,TGTGCCAGCAGCCCAGTAGGGACAGGGGTCGAGACCCAGTACTTC,CASSPVGTGVETQYF
TRBV9,NA,TRBJ2-2,NA,TGTGCCAGCAGCGGGCCCTTTCGGAGTGGCGGGGAGCTGTTTTTT,CASSGPFRSGGELFF
TRBV7-3,NA,TRBJ1-2,NA,TGTGCCAGCAGCTTAAACCAGGGAAGCTTGTACACCTTC,CASSLNQGSLYTF
TRBV27,NA,TRBJ2-1,NA,TGTGCCAGCAGTTTTCTGGGGCACGGTGAGCAGTTCTTC,CASSFLGHGEQFF
TRBV30,TRBD2,TRBJ2-7,NA,TGTGCCTGGAGCCGGTCCGGGACTAGTCGAGAGCAGTACTTC,CAWSRSGTSREQYF
TRBV11-2,NA,TRBJ2-7,NA,TGTGCCAGCAGCCTCAGATACGAGCAGTACTTC,CASSLRYEQYF
TRBV10-3,NA,TRBJ2-1,NA,TGTGCCACCTCACCCCACGGGAGTAGAAATGAGCAGTTCTTC,CATSPHGSRNEQFF
TRBV13,NA,TRBJ2-3,NA,TGTGCCAGCAGCTTAGTGGGAGTGGGGTCCACAGATACGCAGTATTTT,CASSLVGVGSTDTQYF
TRBV6-6,NA,TRBJ1-4,NA,TGTGCCAGCAGTTCCCGGGAGGCCCCCGGAAAACTGTTTTTT,CASSSREAPGKLFF
TRBV9,NA,TRBJ1-6,few,TGTGCCAGCAGCGTGGGTATCACTAATTCACCCCTCCACTTT,CASSVGITNSPLHF
TRBV29-1,TRBD2,TRBJ2-1,NA,TGCAGCGTTGTAGGGCGGGCGACTAGCGGGAAAACCTACAATGAGCAGTTCTTC,CSVVGRATSGKTYNEQFF
TRBV7-7,NA,TRBJ2-1,NA,TGTGCTAGCAGCTTAAATACCCGGAGCTCCTACAATGAGCAGTTCTTC,CASSLNTRSSYNEQFF
TRBV30,NA,TRBJ1-2,NA,TGTGCCTGGAGTGTATCGGCGGGGCTGGGAGGATACACCTTC,CAWSVSAGLGGYTF
TRBV18,TRBD1,TRBJ1-1,NA,TGTGCCAGCTCATTCGACAGGGGAAACACTGAAGCTTTCTTT,CASSFDRGNTEAFF
TRBV29-1,NA,TRBJ2-1,NA,TGCAGCGTTGAGTTCGGGGGCGGGAGCTCCTACAATGAGCAGTTCTTC,CSVEFGGGSSYNEQFF
TRBV7-2,NA,TRBJ2-7,NA,TGTGCCAGCAGCTCCCAGGGGAGTCTAAGCGAGCAGTACTTC,CASSSQGSLSEQYF
TRBV5-6,NA,TRBJ1-2,NA,TGTGCCAGCAGCTTAGTACAGGGCTTGAACTATGGCTACACCTTC,CASSLVQGLNYGYTF
TRBV2,TRBD2,TRBJ2-3,NA,TGTGCCAGCAGTGAAGCGGCTAGCGGGGGGGCAGATACGCAGTATTTT,CASSEAASGGADTQYF